This T cell receptor (beta chain) was recorded in a study of monozygotic twins with inflammatory bowel disease. Whole-study results and caveats: Twin pairs that were concordant did not differ from discordant pairs in repertoire similarity, possibly from limited power.

CDR3 size: 13 residues. Germline values: CDR1 SGHRS, CDR2 YFSETQ. As for this clonotype: Its specificity is unknown.

TCRdb reprocessed the 5' RACE reads and keeps a single row for each CDR3 protein, giving no DNA. The record lists under 350,000 distinct CDR3 sequences, of which the ten most abundant hold 5.6%. The chain carries TRBV5-1 and TRBJ2-5. Sequences were obtained from blood. The receptor comes from a human donor with ulcerative colitis or Crohn's disease, or a healthy co-twin of an affected twin (not recorded which). The CDR3 is CASSLVQQETQYF.